The entry below gives a single T cell receptor beta chain sequence along with its context. Its antigen is currently not known. No base-level quality is on record; no much larger clone is a single base apart. The library was produced with the immunoSEQ multiplex PCR assay. This is the immuneACCESS table as TCRdb keeps it, with only in-frame sequences that have V and J called. A part of the clones is gone; compared with another copy, unresolved V genes explain less than half, and the rest is unexplained. Present in this sample are 150,000 to 190,000 clones, approximately 93% of which were seen just once. The ten largest clones capture about 2.4% of the sample. These data originate in a study of control samples from healthy donors and cancer patients (dated by TCRdb to 2020 to 2021). CDR1 is given as LNHNV and CDR2 as YYDKDF, both from the germline V gene (reference sequence). From the cysteine through the phenylalanine, the CDR3 covers 19 amino acids. Left in the record is the CDR3 DNA by itself, 57 bases read in frame from the first base. Unmatched junction bases come to 8, with V trimmed by 4 bases and J by 0 bases.

The sequence is built from TRBV15 and TRBJ2-1; 14 central nucleotides agree with TRBD2. The sample taken for sequencing was blood. The TCR originated in a man between 45 and 60 years old in good health. This receptor carries the CDR3 CATSTRLAGGPSSYNEQFF. The DNA reads as follows: TGTGCCACCAGCACCCGACTAGCGGGAGGGCCCAGCTCCTACAATGAGCAGTTCTTC.